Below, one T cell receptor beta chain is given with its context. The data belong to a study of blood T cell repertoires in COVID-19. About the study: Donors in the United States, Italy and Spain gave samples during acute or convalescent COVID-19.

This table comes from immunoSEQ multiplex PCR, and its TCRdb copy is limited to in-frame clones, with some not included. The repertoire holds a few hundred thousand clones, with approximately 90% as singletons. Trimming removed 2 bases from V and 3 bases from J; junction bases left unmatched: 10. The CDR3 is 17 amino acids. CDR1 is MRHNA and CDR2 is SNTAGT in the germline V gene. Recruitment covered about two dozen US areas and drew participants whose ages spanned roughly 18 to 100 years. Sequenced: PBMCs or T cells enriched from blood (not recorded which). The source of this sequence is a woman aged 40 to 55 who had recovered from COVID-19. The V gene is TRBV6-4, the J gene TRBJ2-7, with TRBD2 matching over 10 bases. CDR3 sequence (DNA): TGTGCCAGCAGTGACATGCCTAGCGGGAGCCTCCTCTACGAGCAGTACTTC. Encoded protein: CASSDMPSGSLLYEQYF.